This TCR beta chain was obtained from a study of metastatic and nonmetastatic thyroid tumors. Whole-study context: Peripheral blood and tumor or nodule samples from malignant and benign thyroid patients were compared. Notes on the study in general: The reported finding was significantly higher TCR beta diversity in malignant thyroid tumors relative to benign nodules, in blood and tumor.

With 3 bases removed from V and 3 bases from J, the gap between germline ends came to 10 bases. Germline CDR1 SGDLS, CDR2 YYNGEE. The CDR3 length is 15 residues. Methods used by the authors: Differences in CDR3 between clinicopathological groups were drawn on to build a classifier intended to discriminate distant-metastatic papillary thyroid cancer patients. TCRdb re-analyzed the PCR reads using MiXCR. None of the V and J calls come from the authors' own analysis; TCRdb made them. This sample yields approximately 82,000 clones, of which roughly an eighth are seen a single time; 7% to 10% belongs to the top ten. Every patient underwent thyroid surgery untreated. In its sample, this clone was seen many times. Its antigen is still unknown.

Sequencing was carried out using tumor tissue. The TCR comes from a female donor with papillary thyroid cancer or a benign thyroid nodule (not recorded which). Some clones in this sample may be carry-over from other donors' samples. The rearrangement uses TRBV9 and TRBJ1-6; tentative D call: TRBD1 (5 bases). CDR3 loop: CASSADSYYNSPLHF. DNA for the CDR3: TGTGCCAGCAGCGCCGACAGCTACTATAATTCACCCCTCCACTTT.